The 6 T cell receptor beta chains given below trace back to one sample, sequenced in a study of molecular identifiers for immune sequencing clone quantification (dated by TCRdb to between 2018 and 2020). Library construction relied on PCR. TCRdb lists the instrument as Illumina HiSeq 4000. The public sequencing data were trimmed at Q25 with fastp and processed into clonotypes with MiXCR by TCRdb, which kept only in-frame beta chains. For every CDR3 protein sequence, its rows merge into one entry that carries the most common genes and DNA. Here the sample has 460,000 or so distinct CDR3 sequences; 20% to 25% occur a single time. Around 0.84% of the sample comes from the top ten. Sequences were obtained from naive CD8+ T cells from blood, with Jurkat cell RNA spiked in. Taken with the paper, the label for cell subset or site translates to: FACS-sorted CD8+CD4-CCR7+CD45RA+ naive T cells. All receptors derive from a human donor in good health. Some libraries in this study had Jurkat cell RNA spiked in.

The rearrangement links TRBV3-1 to TRBJ2-7, with D tentatively TRBD2 (6 bases). The V end was cut by 4 bases, the J end by 4 bases, with 11 bases between. The germline V gene has CDR1 LGHDT and CDR2 YNNKEL (reference sequence). This CDR3 region has 13 residues. The CDR3 DNA is TGTGCCAGCAGCCCGGGACTTCAATACGAGCAGTACTTC. Its translation is CASSPGLQYEQYF.

This chain links TRBV9 with TRBJ2-1; possible D gene TRBD1, 7 bases. CDR3 size: 15 residues. Germline V gives CDR1 SGDLS, CDR2 YYNGEE. V was pared by 4 bases and J by 3 bases, with 14 bases between. CDR3: CASSSHRGLYNEQFF. CDR3 DNA sequence: TGTGCCAGCAGCTCCCACAGGGGACTCTACAATGAGCAGTTCTTC.

Turning to this clonotype: The junction does not match germline at one end; this may be a read error. The chain links TRBV27 to TRBJ2-5; D may be TRBD2 (6 bases). This CDR3 is built from 13 residues. Germline CDR1 reads MNHEY; CDR2 reads SMNVEV (reference sequence). The CDR3 DNA reads as TGTGCCAGCAGTTTAGTCAGGGAGGAGACCCGGTACTTC. Residues: CASSLVREETRYF.

Regarding this clonotype: A much bigger clone sits one base away, suggesting this may be a read error. V and J are TRBV28 and TRBJ2-5, with D uncertain. The CDR3 consists of 16 residues. Trimming cost V 6 bases and J 4 bases, with 21 bases left between them. Per germline, CDR1 MDHEN and CDR2 SYDVKM. CDR3 residues: CASREDFRSAGETQYF. DNA for the CDR3: TGTGCCAGCAGAGAAGATTTCAGGAGCGCAGGAGAGACCCAGTACTTC.

This clonotype was detected ten times or more. The genes are TRBV6-2 or TRBV6-3 and TRBJ1-1; D not certain. CDR1 and CDR2 from the germline V gene are MNHEY and SVGEGT. The V end lost 5 bases, the J end lost 0 bases, and 13 bases lay between the germline ends. This CDR3 has 15 amino acids. CDR3 amino acids: CASSEAILMNTEAFF. CDR3 coding DNA: TGTGCCAGCAGTGAGGCCATCCTGATGAACACTGAAGCTTTCTTT.

The chain carries TRBV5-4 and TRBJ2-7; 9 nucleotides align to TRBD1. CDR1 and CDR2 from the germline V gene are SGHNT and YYREEE (reference sequence). J gave up 6 bases and V 0 bases, and 7 bases lay outside the gene matches. The CDR3 consists of 15 residues. The CDR3 bases are TGTGCCAGCAGCTTGGGGGACGGGACAGGGATCGAGCAGTACTTC. Protein sequence: CASSLGDGTGIEQYF.